These 18 T cell receptor beta chains were all obtained from the same sample, sequenced in a study of blood T cell repertoires in COVID-19. Only in-frame clones appear in the TCRdb table, and some are missing; sequencing was by immunoSEQ multiplex PCR. Of approximately 210,000 clones listed, approximately 84% are singletons. Sequencing used peripheral blood. All receptors derive from a woman between 50 and 59 years old with active or convalescent COVID-19.

The gene calls are TRBV15 and TRBJ1-2; D is unclear. Per the germline V gene, CDR1 is LNHNV and CDR2 is YYDKDF (reference sequence). The CDR3 contains 13 residues. V shed 5 bases and J shed 0 bases, with 7 bases lying between them. The CDR3 loop reads CATSVGTNYGYTF. The CDR3 bases are TGTGCCACCAGCGTCGGGACTAACTATGGCTACACCTTC.

The chain employs TRBV6-2 or TRBV6-3 and TRBJ2-7; TRBD2 matches at 8 bases. V shed 4 bases and J 1 base; nucleotides not matched to a gene: 6. CDR3 size: 15 residues. CDR1 and CDR2 (germline): MNHEY, SVGEGT. The CDR3 region has the DNA TGTGCCAGCAGTTCGATACCTAGCGGGTCCTACGAGCAGTACTTC. Translation gives CASSSIPSGSYEQYF.

This rearrangement joins TRBV12-5 to TRBJ2-1; 9 bases line up with TRBD2. Germline loops: CDR1 LGHNT, CDR2 FRNRAP. V dropped 1 base and J dropped 8; count of bases not matched to a gene: 6. The CDR3 runs to 15 residues. CDR3 loop: CASGLGGRAPHEQFF. The CDR3 region has the DNA TGTGCTAGTGGTTTGGGCGGGAGGGCCCCACATGAGCAGTTCTTC. The full variable domain, in which reference TRBV12-5 and TRBJ2-1 provide the parts outside the CDR3, is DARVTQTPRHKVTEMGQEVTMRCQPILGHNTVFWYRQTMMQGLELLAYFRNRAPLDDSGMPKDRFSAEMPDATLATLKIQPSEPRDSAVYFCASGLGGRAPHEQFFGPGTRLTVL.

This chain joins TRBV2 and TRBJ1-1; unclear D gene. The germline V gene encodes CDR1 SNHLY and CDR2 FYNNEI. With 5 bases removed from V and 3 bases from J, the gap between germline ends came to 4 bases. The CDR3 length is 11 residues. The CDR3 sequence is CASSSYTEAFF. The CDR3 DNA reads as TGTGCCAGCAGTTCGTACACTGAAGCTTTCTTT. The whole variable domain, remainder taken from reference TRBV2 and TRBJ1-1, is EPEVTQTPSHQVTQMGQEVILRCVPISNHLYFYWYRQILGQKVEFLVSFYNNEISEKSEIFDDQFSVERPDGSNFTLKIRSTKLEDSAMYFCASSSYTEAFFGQGTRLTVV.

The chain combines TRBV13 with TRBJ2-5; 8 bases align to TRBD2. The junction had 11 bases not matched to a gene; V was cut back by 3 bases and J by 5 bases. The CDR3 spans 16 residues. The germline gives CDR1 PRHDT, CDR2 FYEKMQ (reference sequence). The CDR3 bases are TGTGCCAGCAGCTTTCCCCTAGCGGGTCTGGGGGAGACCCAGTACTTC. Amino acids: CASSFPLAGLGETQYF.

The genes are TRBV28 and TRBJ1-2, with a possible D match to TRBD1 (6 bases). Germline loops: CDR1 MDHEN, CDR2 SYDVKM. This CDR3 has 16 amino acids. The V end lost 2 bases, the J end lost 4 bases, and 17 bases lay between the germline ends. The CDR3 loop is CASSLLKQGITYGYTF. CDR3 DNA: TGTGCCAGCAGTTTACTCAAACAGGGAATTACCTATGGCTACACCTTC.

This chain links TRBV29-1 with TRBJ1-1; no definite D call. The V end was cut by 7 bases, the J end by 2 bases, with 17 bases between. The CDR3 has 14 amino acids. Germline-derived CDR1 and CDR2 are SQVTM and ANQGSEA. CDR3 sequence (DNA): TGCAGCGGGACGGGAGGCCGAGGAAACACTGAAGCTTTCTTT. This encodes CSGTGGRGNTEAFF.

This rearrangement joins TRBV14 to TRBJ2-3, with 9 bases fitting TRBD1. The V and J ends lost 0 bases and 4 bases, in that order; junction bases with no gene match: 11. The CDR3 totals 18 residues. CDR1 SGHDN and CDR2 FVKESK come from the germline V gene. Here the CDR3 DNA reads TGTGCCAGCAGCCAAGAGATCAGGCGGACAGGGGACGCAGATACGCAGTATTTT. It specifies CASSQEIRRTGDADTQYF.

This clone was counted between two and nine times. CDR3 in DNA: TGCGCCAGCAGCTTGGGACAGGGAGAACGGCGCTACACCTTC. Its protein product is CASSLGQGERRYTF. This chain links TRBV5-1 with TRBJ1-2, with 7 bases that match TRBD1. Unmatched junction bases numbered 8, after V lost 0 bases and J lost 9 bases. The CDR3 length is 14 residues. Germline CDR1 and CDR2: SGHRS and YFSETQ. The variable domain in full, with the rest retrieved from reference TRBV5-1 and TRBJ1-2, is KAGVTQTPRYLIKTRGQQVTLSCSPISGHRSVSWYQQTPGQGLQFLFEYFSETQRNKGNFPGRFSGRQFSNSRSEMNVSTLELGDSALYLCASSLGQGERRYTFGSGTRLTVV.

The CDR3 region has the DNA TGTGCCACCAGTGATTTGTACGGAGGACATGAGCAGTTCTTC. Its protein product is CATSDLYGGHEQFF. This chain connects TRBV24-1 to TRBJ2-1, with D possibly matching TRBD2 (5 bases). This CDR3 has 14 residues. The germline V gene has CDR1 KGHDR and CDR2 SFDVKD. The ends were cut back, 0 bases at V and 8 bases at J, with 10 bases in the middle.

The chain has TRBV13 and TRBJ1-1; 8 bases are shared with TRBD1. This CDR3 is 14 amino acids long. Germline V CDR1 and CDR2: PRHDT, FYEKMQ (reference sequence). Trimming at V came to 4 bases and at J to 4 bases, leaving 5 bases not matched to a gene. The DNA of the CDR3 is TGTGCCAGCAGCTCCGGACAGGGTGGCACTGAAGCTTTCTTT. This gives the protein CASSSGQGGTEAFF. The variable domain in full, with the rest retrieved from reference TRBV13 and TRBJ1-1, is AAGVIQSPRHLIKEKRETATLKCYPIPRHDTVYWYQQGPGQDPQFLISFYEKMQSDKGSIPDRFSAQQFSDYHSELNMSSLELGDSALYFCASSSGQGGTEAFFGQGTRLTVV.

The gene calls are TRBV18 and TRBJ2-7, with D unclear. Trimming pared 0 bases from V and 1 base from J, leaving 7 bases between. This CDR3 has 14 residues. Germline V gene data show CDR1 as KGHSH and CDR2 as LQKENI. The CDR3 DNA sequence: TGTGCCAGCTCACCACCGTCCCTATCCTACGAGCAGTACTTC. Protein product: CASSPPSLSYEQYF.

The gene calls are TRBV7-8 and TRBJ1-4; D is perhaps TRBD1 (5 bases). This CDR3 is 16 amino acids long. Trimming took off 5 bases at V and 8 bases at J, with 21 bases between the two ends. Germline assignment: CDR1 SGHVS and CDR2 FQNEAQ. The chain's CDR3 is CASSATPGRREEKLFF. The CDR3 bases are TGTGCCAGCAGCGCGACTCCGGGACGGCGGGAGGAAAAACTGTTTTTT.

The rearrangement links TRBV5-8 to TRBJ1-6; TRBD1 matches at 8 bases. The germline V gene encodes CDR1 SGHTS and CDR2 YDEGEE. Losses at the gene ends were 0 bases for V and 7 bases for J; bases not matched to a gene: 3. The CDR3 is made up of 15 amino acids. The CDR3 region is CASSLGTGKNSPLHF. In nucleotides, the CDR3 is TGTGCCAGCAGCTTGGGGACAGGGAAAAATTCACCCCTCCACTTT.

This CDR3 is CASSQDGGAAGELFF. In nucleotides, the CDR3 is TGCGCCAGCAGCCAAGATGGGGGGGCGGCCGGGGAGCTGTTTTTT. The chain is built from TRBV4-1 and TRBJ2-2, with D maybe TRBD2 (7 bases). The CDR3 runs 15 residues. In germline, CDR1 is MGHRA, CDR2 YSYEKL. V dropped 0 bases and J dropped 6 bases, with 11 bases sitting between them.

This clone was picked up one time. The V gene is TRBV30, the J gene TRBJ2-1, with a weak D call TRBD1 (5 bases). Trimming left V 3 bases short and J 6 bases short, with 21 bases between. The CDR3 length is 16 residues. Germline V CDR1 and CDR2: GTSNPN, SVGIG (reference sequence). As DNA, the CDR3 is TGTGCCTGGAGCGCTCTAACTTTCGACAGATTCAATGAGCAGTTCTTC. Its translation: CAWSALTFDRFNEQFF.

V usage is TRBV12-3 or TRBV12-4 and J usage is TRBJ1-6; no clear D. V lost 5 bases and J 10 bases, leaving 9 bases between the germline ends. The CDR3 contains 12 residues. The CDR3 spells CASSPLPSPLHF. The CDR3 DNA reads as TGTGCCAGCAGTCCCCTACCGTCACCCCTCCACTTT.

The chain is built from TRBV21-1 and TRBJ1-2; TRBD1 was called by the table and not checked on the DNA. TRBV21-1 is a pseudogene segment. The CDR3 has 14 amino acids. The CDR3 DNA follows: TGTGCCAGCAGCGGCTTGGGGGCAAAAACTGGCTACACCTTC. This encodes CASSGLGAKTGYTF.